Below, 21 T cell receptor beta chains from the same sample are listed, as sequenced in a study of post-analysis software for immune sequencing data. The study's findings and limits: About 5 TRBV segments occurring more often in patients than controls included TRBV5-6, TRBV5-1 and TRBV20-1.

The antigens these receptors bind are not known. The TCR beta cDNA libraries carried unique molecular identifiers. TCRdb fed the PCR reads into MiXCR, producing one record per CDR3 protein. The sample shows about 400,000 distinct CDR3 sequences, roughly 35% of them seen only once. Sequenced input: blood. The receptors were gathered from a girl aged 5-17 years with multiple sclerosis.

The chain combines TRBV7-9 with TRBJ2-6; TRBD1 might be the D (6 bases). This CDR3 has 16 amino acids. The V and J ends lost 7 bases and 3 bases respectively, with 16 bases between them. The V gene's germline CDR1 is SEHNR and CDR2 FQNEAQ (reference sequence). The CDR3 here is CASTSQGTGGANVLTF. The CDR3 coding sequence is TGTGCCAGCACCTCCCAGGGGACCGGTGGGGCCAACGTCCTGACTTTC.

This clonotype was seen a handful of times. The rearrangement uses TRBV12-3 or TRBV12-4 and TRBJ2-1; weak D call: TRBD2 (6 bases). This CDR3 spans 16 amino acids. Trimming cost V 5 bases and J 3 bases, with 17 bases left between them. The CDR3 coding sequence is TGTGCCAGCAGTGGGTCCGGGGCTAGCGTCTACAATGAGCAGTTCTTC. It yields the protein CASSGSGASVYNEQFF.

V is TRBV29-1 and J is TRBJ2-3; a weak D match, TRBD2 (6 bases). V lost 4 bases and J lost 0, with 14 bases in between. The CDR3 sequence is 15 residues long. Germline lookup yields CDR1 SQVTM and CDR2 ANQGSEA. The CDR3 DNA reads TGCAGCGTTGGCGGGGCGGTAATTAGCACAGATACGCAGTATTTT. This encodes CSVGGAVISTDTQYF.

The chain joins TRBV3-1 to TRBJ2-1; the D gene is possibly TRBD2 (6 bases). The V gene lost 4 bases and the J gene lost 7 bases, with 17 bases spanning the gap. This CDR3 region has 15 residues. CDR1 and CDR2 (germline): LGHDT, YNNKEL (reference sequence). The CDR3 region has the DNA TGTGCCAGCAGCCCCCCCGGGAGTACCCTTAATGAGCAGTTCTTC. This gives the protein CASSPPGSTLNEQFF.

This clonotype turned up a few times. The chain employs TRBV7-6 and TRBJ2-2; the D gene is possibly TRBD2 (5 bases). Germline-derived CDR1 and CDR2 are SGHVS and FNYEAQ. The CDR3 contains 12 residues. V gave up 5 bases and J gave up 10 bases, with 11 bases separating them. CDR3 sequence: CASSDEGEELFF. CDR3 DNA sequence: TGTGCCAGCAGCGATGAGGGAGAGGAGCTGTTTTTT.

This clonotype was seen a few times. CDR3 loop: CATSITGGVNQPQHF. The CDR3 DNA reads TGTGCCACCAGTATTACAGGGGGCGTCAATCAGCCCCAGCATTTT. This chain joins TRBV15 and TRBJ1-5; 9 positions agree with TRBD1. This CDR3 is built from 15 residues. V lost 6 bases, J lost 3 bases, and 6 bases stayed unmatched. CDR1 and CDR2 (germline): LNHNV, YYDKDF (reference sequence).

The V gene is TRBV20-1, the J gene TRBJ2-7, with D perhaps TRBD2 (6 bases). The germline V gene encodes CDR1 DFQATT and CDR2 SNEGSKA (reference sequence). There are 15 residues in the CDR3. V lost 2 bases and J lost 2, with 16 bases in between. CDR3: CSARRGSPSAYEQYF. Written as DNA, the CDR3 is TGCAGTGCTAGACGGGGGAGCCCAAGCGCCTACGAGCAGTACTTC.

The V call is TRBV5-5, the J call TRBJ1-5; D ambiguous. V lost 1 base to trimming and J lost 4 bases, with 9 bases between them. Germline values: CDR1 SGHKS, CDR2 YYEKEE (reference sequence). This CDR3 is 14 amino acids long. CDR3: CASSLRYSNQPQHF. The CDR3 region has the DNA TGTGCCAGCAGCTTGAGATACTCAAATCAGCCCCAGCATTTT.

The sample holds a few counts of this clonotype. The chain carries TRBV20-1 and TRBJ2-7; 8 bases are shared with TRBD1. The CDR3 loop spans 16 amino acids. Germline V gene lookup returns CDR1 DFQATT and CDR2 SNEGSKA (reference sequence). Losses at the gene ends were 0 bases for V and 4 bases for J; bases not matched to a gene: 11. DNA for the CDR3: TGCAGTGCTAGAGATCTTTCGACAGGGGTTTTGTACGAGCAGTACTTC. Translation gives CSARDLSTGVLYEQYF.

This clonotype was seen more than once but under ten times. The junction departs from germline at one end; a sequencing error may be responsible. The chain employs TRBV7-7 and TRBJ2-5; D is uncertain. The germline CDR1 and CDR2 sequences are SSHAT and FNYEAQ (reference sequence). This CDR3 spans 13 amino acids. The CDR3 DNA sequence: TGTGCTAGCAGCTTAGTACACCAAGAGACCCAGTACTTC. Translating it yields CASSLVHQETQYF. The full variable domain, in which reference TRBV7-7 and TRBJ2-5 provide the parts outside the CDR3, is GAGVSQSPRYKVTKRGQDVTLRCDPISSHATLYWYQQALGQGPEFLTYFNYEAQPDKSGLPSDRFSAERPEGSISTLTIQRTEQRDSAMYRCASSLVHQETQYFGPGTRLLVL.

This clonotype was seen only a few times. The chain employs TRBV13 and TRBJ2-7, with D tentatively TRBD2 (5 bases). V was pared by 0 bases and J by 7 bases, with 10 bases between. Germline V lookup: CDR1 PRHDT, CDR2 FYEKMQ (reference sequence). This CDR3 spans 13 amino acids. CDR3 protein: CASSLGGRGEQYF. The CDR3 nucleotides are TGTGCCAGCAGCTTAGGCGGCCGAGGGGAGCAGTACTTC. Combining the CDR3 with reference TRBV13 and TRBJ2-7 gives the whole variable domain AAGVIQSPRHLIKEKRETATLKCYPIPRHDTVYWYQQGPGQDPQFLISFYEKMQSDKGSIPDRFSAQQFSDYHSELNMSSLELGDSALYFCASSLGGRGEQYFGPGTRLTVT.

This chain uses TRBV29-1 with TRBJ2-5; D perhaps matches TRBD2 (6 bases). V dropped 3 bases and J dropped 3 bases, with 8 bases sitting between them. The CDR3 contains 12 residues. From germline, CDR1 is SQVTM and CDR2 ANQGSEA. CDR3 sequence reads: CSVEPGEETQYF. The CDR3 DNA sequence: TGCAGCGTTGAGCCGGGGGAAGAGACCCAGTACTTC.

The V call is TRBV20-1, the J call TRBJ1-4; TRBD1 is a possible D gene (5 bases). The CDR3 consists of 13 residues. Germline CDR1 and CDR2: DFQATT and SNEGSKA (reference sequence). V gave up 6 bases and J gave up 8 bases, with 16 bases separating them. The CDR3 here is CSATGTTWEKLFF. The CDR3 DNA follows: TGCAGTGCGACCGGGACCACGTGGGAAAAACTGTTTTTT.

This chain joins TRBV7-9 and TRBJ2-1; the match to TRBD1 covers 10 bases. Germline lookup yields CDR1 SEHNR and CDR2 FQNEAQ (reference sequence). With 4 bases clipped from V and 5 bases from J, the junction kept 8 bases outside the gene matches. The CDR3 is 16 residues long. CDR3 amino acids: CASSSRWTGGHNEQFF. The CDR3 DNA sequence: TGTGCCAGCAGCTCACGTTGGACAGGGGGGCACAATGAGCAGTTCTTC.

V and J are TRBV6-5 and TRBJ2-7, with a weak D call TRBD2 (6 bases). The germline gives CDR1 MNHEY, CDR2 SVGAGI. The V end was cut by 2 bases, the J end by 3 bases, with 14 bases between. The CDR3 consists of 15 residues. The CDR3 region is CASSYVGGSSYEQYF. CDR3 nucleotides: TGTGCCAGCAGTTACGTCGGGGGTTCTAGCTACGAGCAGTACTTC.

The rearrangement links TRBV4-1 to TRBJ2-4, with 8 bases identical to TRBD1. The J call could be wrong; TRBJ2-7 is a better fit for the DNA end. CDR1 and CDR2 (germline): MGHRA, YSYEKL. This CDR3 contains 18 residues. The CDR3 spells CASSQDSVGQVIAYEQYF. DNA of the CDR3: TGCGCCAGCAGCCAAGATTCGGTGGGACAGGTGATTGCCTACGAGCAGTACTTC.

The chain joins TRBV24-1 to TRBJ2-1; D may be TRBD2 (5 bases). V was trimmed by 0 bases and J by 6 bases, leaving 17 bases between them. Germline V gives CDR1 KGHDR, CDR2 SFDVKD. This CDR3 contains 17 residues. The DNA of the CDR3 is TGTGCCACCAGTGATTTGAGAGGGTCACGGGGAGCCAATGAGCAGTTCTTC. Amino acids: CATSDLRGSRGANEQFF.

This clonotype was seen a handful of times. The chain couples TRBV5-8 to TRBJ2-1; weak D call: TRBD1 (5 bases). Germline V CDR1 and CDR2: SGHTS, YDEGEE. V was pared by 0 bases and J by 9 bases, with 19 bases between. The CDR3 runs 16 residues. CDR3 amino acids: CASSLDQGLVTIEQFF. CDR3 sequence (DNA): TGTGCCAGCAGCTTGGATCAGGGCCTCGTTACAATTGAGCAGTTCTTC.

V is TRBV4-1 and J is TRBJ2-7, with D possibly TRBD2 on 6 matching bases. This CDR3 comprises 15 residues. Trimming stripped 4 bases from V and 5 bases from J, with 18 bases between. Germline lookup yields CDR1 MGHRA and CDR2 YSYEKL. The CDR3 here is CASSLYGARGNEQYF. CDR3 in DNA: TGCGCCAGCAGCCTGTACGGGGCGCGGGGAAACGAGCAGTACTTC.

The rearrangement joins TRBV7-3 to TRBJ1-6, with 11 bases lining up with TRBD1. The CDR3 consists of 14 residues. The J segment lost 10 bases and the V segment lost 4 bases, leaving 3 bases of the junction unmatched. Per germline, CDR1 SGHTA and CDR2 FQGTGA. The CDR3 spells CASSSGTGGSPLHF. The CDR3 DNA sequence: TGTGCCAGCAGCTCCGGGACAGGGGGGTCACCCCTCCACTTT. Complete variable domain (other parts from reference TRBV7-3 and TRBJ1-6): GAGVSQTPSNKVTEKGKYVELRCDPISGHTALYWYRQSLGQGPEFLIYFQGTGAADDSGLPNDRFFAVRPEGSVSTLKIQRTERGDSAVYLCASSSGTGGSPLHFGNGTRLTVT.

This chain connects TRBV6-6 to TRBJ2-5; 10 bases are a match to TRBD1. The CDR3 covers 15 residues. V lost 0 bases, J lost 7 bases, and 5 bases stayed unmatched. Germline CDR1 and CDR2: MNHNY and SVGAGI (reference sequence). The CDR3 sequence is CASSYSGQGVATQYF. In nucleotides, the CDR3 is TGTGCCAGCAGTTACTCAGGACAGGGGGTCGCGACCCAGTACTTC.